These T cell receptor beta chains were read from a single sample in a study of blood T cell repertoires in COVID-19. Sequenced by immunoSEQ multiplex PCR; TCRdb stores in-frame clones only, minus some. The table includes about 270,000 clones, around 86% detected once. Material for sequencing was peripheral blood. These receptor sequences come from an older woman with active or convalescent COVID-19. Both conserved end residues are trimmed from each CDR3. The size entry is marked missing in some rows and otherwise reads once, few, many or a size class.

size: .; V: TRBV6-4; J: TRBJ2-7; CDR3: ASSPAAGVGGEQY
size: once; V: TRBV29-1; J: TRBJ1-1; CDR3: SVERGEGTEAF
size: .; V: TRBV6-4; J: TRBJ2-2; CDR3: ASKVQPNTGELF
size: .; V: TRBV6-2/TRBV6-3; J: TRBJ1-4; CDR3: ASSHPAGATNEKLF
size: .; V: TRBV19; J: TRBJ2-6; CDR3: ASSTLGSGANVLT
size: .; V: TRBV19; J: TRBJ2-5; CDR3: ASSRQGTQETQY
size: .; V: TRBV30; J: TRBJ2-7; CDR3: AWSRSYEQY
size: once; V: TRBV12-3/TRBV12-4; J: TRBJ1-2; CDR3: ASTRGLEYGYT
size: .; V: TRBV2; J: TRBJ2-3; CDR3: ASRDRTGTDTQY
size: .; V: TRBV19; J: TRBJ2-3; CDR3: ASRGQGPDTQY
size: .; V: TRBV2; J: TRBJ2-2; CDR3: ASSDYGGSNTGELF
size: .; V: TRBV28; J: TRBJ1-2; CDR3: ASGQGDFYGYT
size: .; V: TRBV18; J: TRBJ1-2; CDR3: ASSPSRTLDYYGYT
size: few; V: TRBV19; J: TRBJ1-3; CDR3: ATGGLRTGSGNTIY
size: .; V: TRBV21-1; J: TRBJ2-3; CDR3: ASISGGAGDTQY
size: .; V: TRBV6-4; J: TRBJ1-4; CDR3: ASNSIRDRDPWLEF
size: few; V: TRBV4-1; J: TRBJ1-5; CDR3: ASSQDAGGNQPQH
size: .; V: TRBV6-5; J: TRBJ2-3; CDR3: ASQAGNTDTQY
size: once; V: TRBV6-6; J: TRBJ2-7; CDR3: ASSRQFYEQY
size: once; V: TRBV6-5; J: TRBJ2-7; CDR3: ASSSGVDYEQY
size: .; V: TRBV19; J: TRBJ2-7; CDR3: ASSIRERSYEQY
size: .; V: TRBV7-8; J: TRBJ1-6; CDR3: ASSQRQGSNSPLH
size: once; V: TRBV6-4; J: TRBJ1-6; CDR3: ASRRGGPDNSPLH
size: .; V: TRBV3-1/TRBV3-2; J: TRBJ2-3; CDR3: ASSPRGGPSTDTQY
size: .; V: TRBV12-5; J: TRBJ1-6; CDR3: ASLRDNSYNSPLH
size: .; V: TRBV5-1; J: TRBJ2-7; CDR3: ASSEDLRGTSYEQY
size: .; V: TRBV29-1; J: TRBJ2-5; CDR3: SASGTAKETQY